This TCR beta chain comes out of a study of OX40 agonist ivuxolimab in advanced cancers. At the level of the whole study: The costimulatory receptor OX40 (CD134) was targeted by ivuxolimab, a fully human IgG2 agonistic monoclonal antibody. Intravenous ivuxolimab was administered to patients every 2 weeks at six dose levels: 0.01, 0.1, 0.3, 1.5, 3 and 10 mg/kg. Of the roughly 52 dose-escalation patients, hepatocellular carcinoma was present in about 20, melanoma in approximately 15, renal cell carcinoma in 9 and head and neck cancer in 9. In the dose-escalation cohort, 82.7% of patients were male, and the mean age was roughly 60 years, with a range of about 20 to 90. Prior anti-PD-1, anti-PD-L1 or anti-CTLA-4 therapy was permitted, and approximately 40% of dose-escalation patients had received checkpoint inhibitors. Partial responses occurred in three dose-escalation patients, of whom one had hepatocellular carcinoma and two had cutaneous melanoma. Peripheral TCRbeta sequencing aimed to test whether ivuxolimab altered TCR sequence diversity and caused clonal T-cell expansion. The paper reports the monotherapy dose-escalation portion (N ≈ 52 patients) of the phase I ivuxolimab trial. The full study reports these points: After ivuxolimab, more expanded clones were found on average in CD8+ T cells than in CD4+ T cells. Antigen specificity was not determined for the clonally expanded peripheral T cells. At doses of 0.1 to 3.0 mg/kg, clonal expansion of both CD4+ and CD8+ T cells in blood was seen between baseline and week 6. Low levels of normalized T-cell clonal expansion were also shown by some nonresponding patients. In the 0.1-3.0 mg/kg groups, partial responders were among the patients with the lowest normalized peripheral clonal expansion, particularly in CD8+ T cells.

From a lookup of the germline V gene, CDR1 and CDR2 are SGHRS and YFSETQ. The CDR3 holds 14 amino acids from the cysteine to the phenylalanine. Only the CDR3 portion is preserved as DNA: 42 bases, with reading frame beginning at the first base. At the junction V is shortened by 7 bases and J by 4 bases, with 17 bases in between. As concerns this clone: Its antigen remains undetermined. The sample holds no much larger clone one base away, and base qualities are not on file.

To sequence the TCRbeta CDR3 region, genomic DNA was isolated from the sorted cells. The immunoSEQ Assay was used to sequence the TCRbeta CDR3 regions. TCRdb retrieved this table from immuneACCESS and kept in-frame rearrangements only. Not all clones are present; in checked studies, unresolved V genes account for under half, and no reason is known for the remainder. This sample gives over 150,000 clones in total; approximately 94% of them show up just once. The top ten hold about 0.31% of the sample. The trial excluded patients who had a history of autoimmune disease or who were on systemic immunosuppression. In every dose cohort, peripheral blood was drawn for TCR sequencing at baseline, cycle 4 day 1, and cycle 7 day 1. The samples were taken from a phase I, first-in-human, multicenter, open-label dose-escalation trial of ivuxolimab. Adults with locally advanced or metastatic melanoma, renal cell, hepatocellular, or head and neck squamous cell carcinoma were enrolled in the trial. Before TCR sequencing, CD4+ T cells and CD8+ T cells were sorted from peripheral blood as separate populations.

The sample consisted of CD4+ or CD8+ T cells sorted from blood, taken in a trial of the OX40 agonist ivuxolimab. This receptor chain uses TRBV5-1 and TRBJ1-1; tentative D gene TRBD1, with 5 bases matching. This sequence originates from an adult with an advanced solid tumor such as melanoma, head and neck, liver or kidney cancer. The CDR3 loop reads CASRGSVGGTEAFF. The DNA reads as follows: TGCGCCAGCCGGGGGTCTGTTGGGGGCACTGAAGCTTTCTTT.